This paragraph covers one T cell receptor (beta chain) sequence. Its antigen is unidentified. This sample stems from a study of CD8+ T cells in alopecia areata. V lost 1 base and J lost 4; bases outside the gene matches: 6. Looked up from germline, CDR1 is LNHNV and CDR2 is YYDKDF (reference sequence). The CDR3 totals 16 residues. Study observations and caveats: Lesional scalp, notably in alopecia totalis/universalis, had clonality above that of normal scalp.

TCR sequencing used cDNA made by reverse transcription of extracted RNA. Measured with immunoSEQ multiplex PCR; TCRdb has only the in-frame clones, and not every one. This sample yields about 180,000 clones, of which about 63% are seen a single time; roughly 14% belongs to the top ten. The chain combines TRBV15 with TRBJ1-2, with 10 nucleotides matching TRBD1. Sequencing was performed on CD4+ T cells sorted from blood, taken at week 0. The TCR originated in a human donor with alopecia areata. CDR3 in amino acids: CATSRGTGTGAYGYTF. The DNA of the CDR3 is TGTGCCACCAGCAGAGGGACCGGGACAGGGGCCTATGGCTACACCTTC.